These 25 T cell receptor beta chains were all obtained from the same sample, sequenced in a study of molecular identifiers for immune sequencing clone quantification. MiXCR, applied by TCRdb to the PCR reads, yields one record per CDR3 protein. This table has 9,500 to 15,000 distinct CDR3 sequences, under 20% appearing once. Material: naive CD8+ T cells from blood, with Jurkat cell RNA spiked in. Subset meaning: FACS-sorted CD8+CD4-CCR7+CD45RA+ naive T cells. The receptors stem from a human donor in good health. Some libraries in this study had Jurkat cell RNA spiked in.

In its sample, this clonotype was seen many times. J is TRBJ2-1 and V is TRBV7-8; the D gene is possibly TRBD2 (5 bases). CDR3 length: 16 residues. V was shortened by 3 bases and J by 0 bases, with 12 bases between the two germline ends. CDR1 and CDR2 from the germline V gene are SGHVS and FQNEAQ. CDR3 sequence (DNA): TGTGCCAGCAGCTTCGGCGGGTTAAGCTCCTACAATGAGCAGTTCTTC. It specifies CASSFGGLSSYNEQFF.

This clonotype was counted many times. The chain links TRBV3-1 to TRBJ2-2, with D tentatively TRBD2 (5 bases). V lost 8 bases to trimming and J lost 0 bases, with 19 bases between them. The CDR3 is made up of 17 amino acids. The germline gives CDR1 LGHDT, CDR2 YNNKEL (reference sequence). CDR3 nucleotides: TGTGCCAGCGTCCACGCTTCTTCGGGATCGAACACCGGGGAGCTGTTTTTT. This encodes CASVHASSGSNTGELFF.

As concerns this clonotype: With a much larger clone just one base away, this may be a read error. The chain has TRBV30 and TRBJ2-6; D is possibly TRBD1 or TRBD2 (6 bases each). CDR1 GTSNPN and CDR2 SVGIG come from the germline V gene (reference sequence). CDR3 length: 14 residues. The chain's CDR3 is CAWGTEWGANVLAF. As DNA, the CDR3 is TGTGCCTGGGGGACGGAGTGGGGGGCCAACGTCCTGGCTTTC.

This clonotype is termed medium-sized. The chain carries TRBV6-1 and TRBJ2-3, with no clear D. The V end lost 8 bases, the J end lost 6 bases, and 18 bases lay between the germline ends. The CDR3 is 14 amino acids. The V gene's germline CDR1 is MNHNS and CDR2 SASEGT. The CDR3 region has the DNA TGTGCCAGCCACCTGGACGGCCCATTCGATACGCAGTATTTT. Amino acids: CASHLDGPFDTQYF.

Within the sample, this clonotype is medium-sized. The chain joins TRBV28 to TRBJ2-5, with D perhaps matching TRBD1 or TRBD2 (6 bases each). With 2 bases removed from V and 2 bases from J, the gap between germline ends came to 12 bases. There are 15 residues in the CDR3. Germline values: CDR1 MDHEN, CDR2 SYDVKM. The CDR3 DNA sequence: TGTGCCAGCAGTTTAGCGGGACACCCACAAGAGACCCAGTACTTC. Protein sequence: CASSLAGHPQETQYF.

As regards this clonotype: This may be a read error: a much more frequent sequence differs by one nucleotide. The V call is TRBV11-3, the J call TRBJ2-1, with a weak D call TRBD2 (6 bases). Germline values: CDR1 SGHNT, CDR2 YENEEA. V shed 4 bases and J shed 5 bases, with 9 bases lying between them. CDR3 length: 13 amino acids. The CDR3 DNA follows: TGTGCCAGCAGCTCAGGACTAAACAATGAGCAGTTCTTC. This translates into CASSSGLNNEQFF.

The chain has TRBV29-1 and TRBJ1-5; 8 bases agree with TRBD1. Germline V CDR1 and CDR2: SQVTM, ANQGSEA. There are 16 residues in the CDR3. Unmatched junction bases numbered 11, after V lost 5 bases and J lost 2 bases. This CDR3 reads CSVTETGGIGNQPQHF. DNA for the CDR3: TGCAGCGTTACCGAAACAGGGGGGATAGGCAATCAGCCCCAGCATTTT.

This clonotype showed up just a few times. This could be a read error, since a much larger clone is one nucleotide away. This chain links TRBV27 with TRBJ2-6; D remains ambiguous. V dropped 11 bases and J dropped 3 bases, with 11 bases sitting between them. The CDR3 sequence is 13 residues long. Germline CDR1 MNHEY, CDR2 SMNVEV (reference sequence). The CDR3, as DNA: TGTGCCGGCACCACCAGTGGGGCCAACGTCCTGACTTTC. Protein product: CAGTTSGANVLTF.

This clonotype is categorized as medium-sized. The chain combines TRBV5-1 with TRBJ2-3; weak D call: TRBD1 (5 bases). Germline loops: CDR1 SGHRS, CDR2 YFSETQ. The CDR3 sequence is 16 residues long. The V gene lost 4 bases and the J gene lost 2 bases, with 17 bases spanning the gap. CDR3 coding DNA: TGCGCCAGCAGCACTTCAGGGATTACAAACACAGATACGCAGTATTTT. Translated: CASSTSGITNTDTQYF.

This clonotype was recorded a few times. The chain recombines TRBV7-6 with TRBJ2-1; no clear D gene. The germline V gene encodes CDR1 SGHVS and CDR2 FNYEAQ. V was pared by 5 bases and J by 6 bases, with 14 bases between. The CDR3 has 14 residues. For the CDR3, the DNA is TGTGCCAGCAGCCCCGTTTTAAATGTCAATGAGCAGTTCTTC. Residues: CASSPVLNVNEQFF.

This clonotype has at least ten counts. The chain joins TRBV4-2 to TRBJ2-5; D is tentatively TRBD1 or TRBD2 (6 bases each). The CDR3 loop spans 15 amino acids. Germline V gene sequence: CDR1 LGHNA, CDR2 YNFKEQ. V was pared by 4 bases and J by 2 bases, with 14 bases between. The CDR3: CASSLTTGRQETQYF. CDR3 nucleotides: TGTGCCAGCAGCCTAACTACAGGGAGGCAAGAGACCCAGTACTTC.

In this sample, this clonotype turned up many times. This chain connects TRBV7-9 to TRBJ2-7, with TRBD1 matching over 8 bases. The CDR3 extends over 17 amino acids. With 1 base clipped from V and 4 bases from J, the junction kept 12 bases outside the gene matches. Germline assignment: CDR1 SEHNR and CDR2 FQNEAQ (reference sequence). In DNA form, the CDR3 reads TGTGCCAGCAGCTTAGATTTCCAGGGGGCGACTGGATACGAGCAGTACTTC. Amino acid sequence: CASSLDFQGATGYEQYF.

This clonotype was seen ten or more times. This chain connects TRBV23-1 to TRBJ1-5, with D possibly TRBD1 on 6 matching bases. TRBV23-1 is flagged as an ORF with uncertain function. Trimming pared 11 bases from V and 0 bases from J, leaving 41 bases between. This CDR3 region has 23 residues. The CDR3 reads CARTDTAILGPKRQTYSNQPQHF. CDR3 DNA sequence: TGCGCCCGGACAGACACAGCGATCTTAGGGCCCAAGCGCCAGACTTATAGCAATCAGCCCCAGCATTTT.

In its sample, this clonotype was seen many times. The V gene is TRBV7-9, the J gene TRBJ2-1; 11 bases map to TRBD2. The CDR3 runs to 17 residues. Germline V lookup: CDR1 SEHNR, CDR2 FQNEAQ (reference sequence). The junction had 13 bases not matched to a gene; V was cut back by 5 bases and J by 7 bases. This CDR3 is CASSPRVAGGLRNEQFF. The DNA of the CDR3 is TGTGCCAGCAGCCCTCGAGTAGCGGGAGGGTTAAGAAATGAGCAGTTCTTC. The full variable domain, with the rest looked up from reference TRBV7-9 and TRBJ2-1, is DTGVSQNPRHKITKRGQNVTFRCDPISEHNRLYWYRQTLGQGPEFLTYFQNEAQLEKSRLLSDRFSAERPKGSFSTLEIQRTEQGDSAMYLCASSPRVAGGLRNEQFFGPGTRLTVL.

V gene TRBV5-6 combines with J gene TRBJ2-7, with D tentatively TRBD1 (6 bases). The CDR3 runs 14 residues. Trimming pared 0 bases from V and 5 bases from J, leaving 12 bases between. Germline V gene sequence: CDR1 SGHDT, CDR2 YYEEEE. The CDR3 reads CASSLGQGSHEQYF. The CDR3 bases are TGTGCCAGCAGCTTGGGGCAGGGGTCCCACGAGCAGTACTTC.

Concerning this clonotype itself: The junction differs from germline at one of its ends, possibly a read error. The chain couples TRBV11-2 to TRBJ2-6; tentatively, D is TRBD2 (6 bases). The CDR3 has 19 amino acids. Germline assignment: CDR1 SGHAT and CDR2 FQNNGV. CDR3 region: CVSSLSAGLLLSGANALTF. The CDR3 bases are TGTGTCAGCAGCTTAAGTGCTGGACTACTCCTCTCTGGGGCCAACGCCCTGACTTTC.

Details on this clonotype: This may come from a read error, since a much larger clone is one base off. The chain joins TRBV5-3 to TRBJ2-5; weak D call: TRBD2 (6 bases). TRBV5-3 is an ORF; its function is uncertain. This CDR3 has 15 amino acids. The CDR3 here is CASSHSGGGQEAQYF. In nucleotides, the CDR3 is TGTGCCAGCAGCCATAGCGGAGGAGGACAAGAGGCCCAGTACTTC.

This clonotype was seen many times. The chain carries TRBV7-8 and TRBJ1-1, with a weak D call TRBD1 (6 bases). Germline lookup yields CDR1 SGHVS and CDR2 FQNEAQ. The CDR3 has 16 residues. Trimming cost V 5 bases and J 3 bases, with 19 bases left between them. CDR3 region: CASSPRGSASYTEAFF. CDR3 coding DNA: TGTGCCAGCAGCCCTAGGGGGTCAGCCTCTTACACTGAAGCTTTCTTT.

This clonotype was picked up many times. This chain uses TRBV6-2 or TRBV6-3 with TRBJ1-1, with D uncertain. With 6 bases removed from V and 0 bases from J, the gap between germline ends came to 5 bases. The CDR3 spans 12 residues. Germline values: CDR1 MNHEY, CDR2 SVGEGT. CDR3 sequence (DNA): TGTGCCAGCAGACGAATGAACACTGAAGCTTTCTTT. Its protein is CASRRMNTEAFF.

The chain couples TRBV30 to TRBJ1-2; no clear D. Per the germline V gene, CDR1 is GTSNPN and CDR2 is SVGIG (reference sequence). V was trimmed by 1 base and J by 6 bases, leaving 9 bases between them. The CDR3 has 12 residues. The CDR3 nucleotides are TGTGCCTGGAGTGCTGGGCGGCATGGCTACACCTTC. It translates to CAWSAGRHGYTF.

This clonotype is judged medium-sized. The V call is TRBV7-2, the J call TRBJ2-7, with a tentative D call TRBD2 (6 bases). Trimming stripped 1 base from V and 7 bases from J, with 14 bases between. The length of the CDR3 is 14 residues. Germline CDR1 SGHTA, CDR2 FQGNSA. In DNA form, the CDR3 reads TGTGCCAGCAGCTTAGGGGACTCGTCAGGAGAGCAGTACTTC. Encoded protein: CASSLGDSSGEQYF.

This clonotype is classed as medium-sized. J is TRBJ2-7 and V is TRBV13; 9 bases are a match to TRBD2. The ends lost 4 bases at V and 4 bases at J; junction bases unmatched: 17. The CDR3 covers 18 residues. Germline CDR1 reads PRHDT; CDR2 reads FYEKMQ (reference sequence). The CDR3 coding sequence is TGTGCCAGCAGCTCCTTAGTTAGTCGTAAGCGGGAGGAGTACGAGCAGTACTTC. As protein: CASSSLVSRKREEYEQYF.

The chain employs TRBV10-3 and TRBJ1-1; the match to TRBD1 covers 7 bases. V was clipped by 5 bases and J by 6 bases; unmatched bases: 9. This CDR3 has 14 residues. The germline V gene has CDR1 ENHRY and CDR2 SYGVKD. In DNA, the CDR3 is TGTGCCATCAGTCCAGGGGGTTCGGACCCTGAAGCTTTCTTT. Amino acids: CAISPGGSDPEAFF.

This clonotype was counted many times. This chain uses TRBV28 with TRBJ1-5; 7 bases agree with TRBD1. This CDR3 is built from 14 residues. Germline assignment: CDR1 MDHEN and CDR2 SYDVKM. The junction had 1 base not matched to a gene; V was cut back by 5 bases and J by 0 bases. The chain's CDR3 is CASSHRGSNQPQHF. The DNA of the CDR3 is TGTGCCAGCAGTCACAGGGGTAGCAATCAGCCCCAGCATTTT.

This clonotype came up a few times. V usage is TRBV12-3 or TRBV12-4 and J usage is TRBJ2-5; D unresolved. CDR3 length: 13 residues. V was cut by 6 bases and J by 2 bases, with 10 bases left in between. As DNA, the CDR3 is TGTGCCAGCAGGCAAATCATACAAGAGACCCAGTACTTC. Translated, it gives CASRQIIQETQYF.